This TCR beta chain was obtained from a study of T cell responses to AZD1222 COVID-19 vaccine (dated by TCRdb to the early 2020s). Broadly, across the study: AZD1222 recipients with second doses at about 4 weeks or about 12 weeks were pooled, because spike-specific TCR depth and breadth did not differ between schedules. Trial participants were enrolled by age into subgroups of 18-55, 56-69 and 70-plus years, and around 140, 26 and 57 TCR-sequenced participants, respectively, were included in these subgroups. A total of over 230 trial participants underwent TCR sequencing, of whom some 210 received two doses of AZD1222 and some 25 received two doses of the MenACWY control vaccine.

The CDR3, cysteine through phenylalanine, is 16 amino acids long. Solely the CDR3 DNA is kept, with 48 bases framed from the first base. Trimming at the junction amounts to 4 bases on V and 2 bases on J, and the germline ends lie 19 bases apart. CDR1 and CDR2 are drawn from the germline V gene: SGHRS, YFSETQ. In light of the paper, this sample's time point label describes: baseline before first vaccination. Vaccinee samples were obtained from the UK trials COV001 and COV002, which included a single-blind randomized controlled phase 2/3 trial of AZD1222 (ChAdOx1 nCoV-19) in healthy adults. Trial participant PBMC samples were collected at day 0 and day 28 after the second dose for TCRbeta chain sequencing. The CDR3 regions of human TCRbeta chains were subjected to immunosequencing. The published analysis was carried out like this. TCRs in the repertoires were matched against a reference library of SARS-CoV-2-specific TCRs that had been generated with the MIRA antigen-specificity platform. Breadth was defined as the fraction of unique TCRs that were SARS-CoV-2-associated. Depth was defined as the fraction of total T cells that were SARS-CoV-2-associated. Using the MIRA data, each spike-specific TCR was assigned both to the spike region to which the TCR was reactive and to a CD4 or CD8 class. Log10-transformed breadth and depth values were compared by one-way ANOVA with Sidak's multiple comparisons tests. The immuneACCESS repertoire file appears here via TCRdb, limited to in-frame rearrangements. These files lack a portion of the clones; in checked studies, under half of the deficit traces to unresolved V genes, and the cause of the others is not known. V, J and clone size were drawn from that table, and D and trimming were deduced from the DNA. In all, the sample holds tens of thousands of clones, and approximately 83% of those were seen once. The ten largest clonotypes hold approximately 16% of the sample.

Concerning this clone itself: This clone's antigen is unknown. The sample holds no much larger clone one base away, and base qualities are not on file.

The investigation overall reported the following: Participants were mostly white British, with more females than males. The authors suggested clonal diversity may have been underestimated. Conclusions about previously exposed vaccinees are limited because only a handful of AZD1222 recipients were SARS-CoV-2 seropositive at baseline. No day 14 peak-response samples were available, so repertoires were characterized only after the peak T cell response. Reportedly, close to half of the unique spike-specific TCRs recognized epitopes lying outside the regions that are mutated in the B.1.351 and B.1.1.7 variants. The vaccine-associated CD4 TCRs covered the entire spike protein, and the dominant responses fell in regions 160-218 and 743-854. A significant rise in spike-specific TCR breadth and depth was observed after two AZD1222 doses relative to day 0 and relative to MenACWY recipients. In the small 56-69-year group, the increase in depth fell short of significance, most likely because of low power.

The chain employs TRBV5-1 and TRBJ2-7; the D gene remains uncertain. Source: peripheral blood, taken on day 0 of AZD1222 vaccination. The sequence was obtained from an adult in good health. The CDR3: CASSPSGSAPPYEQYF. At the DNA level, the sequence is TGCGCCAGCAGCCCCTCGGGCAGTGCCCCTCCCTACGAGCAGTACTTC. The reference TRBV5-1 and TRBJ2-7 proteins fill in what lies around the CDR3, so the full variable domain reads KAGVTQTPRYLIKTRGQQVTLSCSPISGHRSVSWYQQTPGQGLQFLFEYFSETQRNKGNFPGRFSGRQFSNSRSEMNVSTLELGDSALYLCASSPSGSAPPYEQYFGPGTRLTVT.